The 32 T cell receptor beta chains presented below share a single source sample, sequenced in a study of T cell responses to AZD1222 COVID-19 vaccine listed by TCRdb under 2021. Libraries came from the immunoSEQ multiplex PCR assay. Entries here come from immuneACCESS through TCRdb and include only in-frame sequences with V and J called. Some clones fail to appear in such tables; in the studies checked, an unresolved V gene covers under half of the shortfall, and the cause of the remainder is unknown. The table for this sample lists 150,000 to 200,000 clones; 85% to 90% of them were counted only once. The biggest ten clones account for 1.5% to 2% of the sample. This specimen's time point label, per the study, means: baseline before first vaccination. The sequencing here drew on peripheral blood, taken on day 0 of AZD1222 vaccination. These receptor sequences come from an adult in good health.

The gene calls are TRBV6-6 and TRBJ2-5, with no clear D. CDR1 is MNHNY and CDR2 is SVGAGI in the germline V gene (reference sequence). V was cut by 4 bases and J by 1 base, with 10 bases left in between. The CDR3 contains 14 residues. In DNA, the CDR3 is TGTGCCAGCAGTTCGGCACAATCCCAAGAGACCCAGTACTTC. Protein product: CASSSAQSQETQYF.

This chain connects TRBV6-5 to TRBJ1-1, with D perhaps TRBD1 (6 bases). Germline lookup yields CDR1 MNHEY and CDR2 SVGAGI. The CDR3 has 13 amino acids. Trimming left V 10 bases short and J 1 base short, with 13 bases between. The CDR3 protein is CATTGIGNTEAFF. The DNA of the CDR3 is TGTGCCACCACAGGGATTGGGAACACTGAAGCTTTCTTT.

The rearrangement joins TRBV7-6 to TRBJ1-3; 10 nucleotides line up with TRBD1. CDR1 and CDR2 from the germline V gene are SGHVS and FNYEAQ. This CDR3 has 16 residues. V shed 1 base, J shed 4 bases, and the junction held 4 bases outside the gene matches. CDR3 region: CASSLEGQGLGNTIYF. The CDR3, as DNA: TGTGCCAGCAGCTTAGAGGGACAGGGGTTGGGAAACACCATATATTTT.

This clone came up a few times. V gene TRBV6-2 or TRBV6-3 combines with J gene TRBJ2-7; D is ambiguous. Trimming took 2 bases from V and 2 from J, leaving 13 bases between them. The germline V gene encodes CDR1 MNHEY and CDR2 SVGEGT. This CDR3 is built from 15 residues. This chain's CDR3 is CASSYVGAKTYEQYF. DNA for the CDR3: TGTGCCAGCAGTTACGTAGGAGCAAAAACCTACGAGCAGTACTTC.

The CDR3 DNA reads as TGTGCCAGCAGCCCCACGATCCAGAATGAGCAGTTCTTC. Protein product: CASSPTIQNEQFF. This chain joins TRBV7-9 and TRBJ2-1; no firm D call. Trimming shortened V by 5 bases and J by 7 bases, and 12 bases separated the two germline ends. Germline-derived CDR1 and CDR2 are SEHNR and FQNEAQ (reference sequence). The CDR3 totals 13 residues.

The V gene is TRBV27, the J gene TRBJ1-1; 7 bases line up with TRBD1. CDR1 and CDR2 (germline): MNHEY, SMNVEV (reference sequence). This CDR3 is built from 14 residues. With 2 bases clipped from V and 4 bases from J, the junction kept 4 bases outside the gene matches. CDR3: CASSLDRVRTEAFF. In nucleotides, the CDR3 is TGTGCCAGCAGTTTAGACAGGGTACGCACTGAAGCTTTCTTT.

The V and J genes are TRBV29-1 and TRBJ2-2; a possible D gene is TRBD1 (6 bases). V was cut by 4 bases and J by 1 base, with 13 bases left in between. The CDR3 runs to 15 residues. Germline CDR1 reads SQVTM; CDR2 reads ANQGSEA. The DNA of the CDR3 is TGCAGCGTTGCCCTGGAACAGGGGAACACCGGGGAGCTGTTTTTT. Residues: CSVALEQGNTGELFF.

This clone was seen a few times. Other DNA sequences in the sample encode the same CDR3. The chain employs TRBV7-6 and TRBJ1-5; perhaps TRBD1 as D (5 bases). The CDR3 is 15 amino acids. V dropped 1 base and J dropped 4 bases, with 11 bases sitting between them. Germline CDR1 is SGHVS and CDR2 is FNYEAQ. CDR3 nucleotides: TGTGCCAGCAGCTTAGGGACCGGGGGGAATCAGCCCCAGCATTTT. Its translation is CASSLGTGGNQPQHF.

V usage is TRBV15 and J usage is TRBJ1-1, with a tentative D call TRBD1 (6 bases). This CDR3 region has 14 residues. V was cut by 5 bases and J by 8 bases, with 18 bases left in between. Germline V lookup: CDR1 LNHNV, CDR2 YYDKDF (reference sequence). CDR3 amino acids: CATSYRQAGYEAFF. The CDR3 DNA sequence: TGTGCCACCAGCTACCGACAGGCGGGCTACGAAGCTTTCTTT.

This chain uses TRBV30 with TRBJ2-7; no reliable D call. V shed 2 bases and J shed 6 bases, with 11 bases lying between them. The CDR3 has 12 amino acids. Germline CDR1 and CDR2: GTSNPN and SVGIG (reference sequence). CDR3 coding DNA: TGTGCCTGGAGTCTCCGGATAGGCGAGCAGTACTTC. Translation gives CAWSLRIGEQYF.

V is TRBV5-1 and J is TRBJ1-3; 7 bases fit TRBD1. Per the germline V gene, CDR1 is SGHRS and CDR2 is YFSETQ. The V segment lost 3 bases and the J segment 1 base; nucleotides outside the gene matches: 7. The CDR3 totals 16 residues. Written as DNA, the CDR3 is TGCGCCAGCAGCTCCCACAGGGGTGGGTCTGGAAACACCATATATTTT. This encodes CASSSHRGGSGNTIYF.

The chain joins TRBV24-1 to TRBJ2-1; 9 nucleotides agree with TRBD1. With V trimmed by 3 bases and J by 4 bases, 9 bases remained unmatched. There are 17 residues in the CDR3. The germline CDR1 and CDR2 sequences are KGHDR and SFDVKD. The CDR3 protein is CATSDPSDRGKYNEQFF. The CDR3 DNA reads TGTGCCACCAGTGATCCCAGTGACAGGGGGAAATACAATGAGCAGTTCTTC.

This chain uses TRBV29-1 with TRBJ1-1; a possible D gene is TRBD1 (5 bases). Trimming left V 3 bases short and J 0 bases short, with 8 bases between. Germline assignment: CDR1 SQVTM and CDR2 ANQGSEA. This CDR3 is 13 amino acids long. Written as DNA, the CDR3 is TGCAGCGTTGAGGGGGTTATGAACACTGAAGCTTTCTTT. Translated, it gives CSVEGVMNTEAFF.

This clone was seen once. The chain is built from TRBV11-2 and TRBJ2-1; 10 bases align to TRBD2. The CDR3 totals 15 residues. Per the germline V gene, CDR1 is SGHAT and CDR2 is FQNNGV. V was clipped by 1 base and J by 3 bases; unmatched bases: 0. Here the CDR3 reads CASSLGTSGYNEQFF. The CDR3 region has the DNA TGTGCCAGCAGCTTAGGGACTAGCGGCTACAATGAGCAGTTCTTC.

The V gene is TRBV10-3, the J gene TRBJ1-2, with TRBD1 matching 8 bases. This CDR3 spans 12 amino acids. V shed 11 bases and J 7 bases; nucleotides not matched to a gene: 9. Looked up from germline, CDR1 is ENHRY and CDR2 is SYGVKD. CDR3 nucleotides: TGTGCCTCACAGGGGGAGGTAGCTGGCTACACCTTC. Protein sequence: CASQGEVAGYTF.

The V call is TRBV5-1, the J call TRBJ2-2; either TRBD1 or TRBD2 may supply D (5 bases each). CDR3 length equals 15 residues. Germline V gene lookup returns CDR1 SGHRS and CDR2 YFSETQ. Trimming pared 0 bases from V and 3 bases from J, leaving 9 bases between. CDR3 sequence reads: CASSLAGPYTGELFF. The DNA for the CDR3 is TGCGCCAGCAGCTTGGCGGGGCCGTACACCGGGGAGCTGTTTTTT.

The chain is built from TRBV3-1 (or the pseudogene TRBV3-2) and TRBJ2-1; TRBD1 matches at 9 bases. This CDR3 has 17 residues. CDR1 LGHDT and CDR2 YNNKEL come from the germline V gene (reference sequence). V dropped 0 bases and J dropped 3; count of bases not matched to a gene: 6. CDR3 bases: TGTGCCAGCAGCCAAGACCCGGACAGGGGTTTCTACAATGAGCAGTTCTTC. Its protein product is CASSQDPDRGFYNEQFF.

The V call is TRBV6-2 or TRBV6-3, the J call TRBJ2-6; maybe TRBD1 (6 bases). The V gene's germline CDR1 is MNHEY and CDR2 SVGEGT. V dropped 2 bases and J dropped 0 bases, with 14 bases sitting between them. This CDR3 contains 18 residues. In DNA, the CDR3 is TGTGCCAGCAGTTACACCGGGACACCCAGCTCTGGGGCCAACGTCCTGACTTTC. It translates to CASSYTGTPSSGANVLTF.

This chain uses TRBV2 with TRBJ2-1, with TRBD1 matching over 7 bases. Per germline, CDR1 SNHLY and CDR2 FYNNEI. Trimming removed 6 bases from V and 6 bases from J; junction bases left unmatched: 11. The CDR3 totals 15 residues. CDR3 amino acids: CASSSGTVNSNEQFF. For the CDR3, the DNA is TGTGCCAGCAGCTCCGGGACAGTTAATTCCAATGAGCAGTTCTTC.

The chain carries TRBV10-1 and TRBJ2-2; D might be TRBD2 (5 bases). This CDR3 has 14 amino acids. Per germline, CDR1 WNHNN and CDR2 SYGVQD (reference sequence). The V gene lost 4 bases and the J gene lost 7 bases, with 13 bases spanning the gap. The CDR3 DNA reads as TGCGCCAGCAGTGTTAACGGGAACTTCGGGGAGCTGTTTTTT. Translated: CASSVNGNFGELFF.

The gene calls are TRBV10-3 and TRBJ2-1, with TRBD2 matching over 12 bases. This CDR3 has 16 amino acids. Germline CDR1 ENHRY, CDR2 SYGVKD. J was trimmed by 4 bases and V by 6 bases; bases with no gene match: 7. This chain's CDR3 is CAISLKTSGSYNEQFF. The CDR3 DNA sequence: TGTGCCATCAGCCTAAAGACTAGCGGGAGTTACAATGAGCAGTTCTTC.

A remark on this clone: Other DNA sequences in this specimen translate into the identical CDR3. The V call is TRBV5-1, the J call TRBJ2-3, with D tentatively TRBD2 (5 bases). Germline V gene data show CDR1 as SGHRS and CDR2 as YFSETQ. The CDR3 loop spans 14 amino acids. Trimming left V 2 bases short and J 4 bases short, with 11 bases between. The CDR3 protein is CASSFGGFPDTQYF. CDR3 in DNA: TGCGCCAGCAGCTTTGGCGGGTTCCCAGATACGCAGTATTTT. The full variable domain, completed using reference TRBV5-1 and TRBJ2-3, is KAGVTQTPRYLIKTRGQQVTLSCSPISGHRSVSWYQQTPGQGLQFLFEYFSETQRNKGNFPGRFSGRQFSNSRSEMNVSTLELGDSALYLCASSFGGFPDTQYFGPGTRLTVL.

This sequence joins TRBV6-1 and TRBJ1-1, with a tentative D call TRBD1 (6 bases). The germline V gene has CDR1 MNHNS and CDR2 SASEGT. The V end lost 3 bases, the J end lost 5 bases, and 13 bases lay between the germline ends. The CDR3 sequence is 14 residues long. CDR3 in amino acids: CASSEEGVLTEAFF. The DNA of the CDR3 is TGTGCCAGCAGTGAGGAGGGGGTGTTGACTGAAGCTTTCTTT.

The rearrangement links TRBV5-1 to TRBJ2-1, with D perhaps matching TRBD2 (5 bases). The CDR3 covers 14 residues. The V end lost 1 base, the J end lost 3 bases, and 8 bases lay between the germline ends. Germline CDR1 and CDR2: SGHRS and YFSETQ. CDR3 DNA: TGCGCCAGCAGCTTGTCGGAGGACTACAATGAGCAGTTCTTC. Translating gives CASSLSEDYNEQFF.

The rearrangement links TRBV10-1 to TRBJ2-7, with 9 bases matching TRBD1. The CDR3 extends over 16 amino acids. Looked up from germline, CDR1 is WNHNN and CDR2 is SYGVQD (reference sequence). J lost 7 bases, V lost 2 bases, and 12 bases had no gene match. Written as DNA, the CDR3 is TGCGCCAGCAGTGAGCCGGGACAGGGAGGTATGGAAGAGCAGTACTTC. Its translation: CASSEPGQGGMEEQYF.

The chain links TRBV18 to TRBJ2-2, with D possibly TRBD1 on 7 matching bases. V was clipped by 5 bases and J by 8 bases, with 12 bases between them. This CDR3 has 13 residues. CDR1 KGHSH and CDR2 LQKENI come from the germline V gene. This CDR3 is CASSSTGTGELFF. CDR3 DNA sequence: TGTGCCAGCTCATCGACAGGGACTGGGGAGCTGTTTTTT. The whole variable domain, filled in from reference TRBV18 and TRBJ2-2, reads NAGVMQNPRHLVRRRGQEARLRCSPMKGHSHVYWYRQLPEEGLKFMVYLQKENIIDESGMPKERFSAEFPKEGPSILRIQQVVRGDSAAYFCASSSTGTGELFFGEGSRLTVL.

The gene calls are TRBV5-1 and TRBJ1-5; unclear D gene. Trimming pared 4 bases from V and 0 bases from J, leaving 20 bases between. CDR1 is SGHRS, CDR2 YFSETQ, per germline. The CDR3 sequence is 18 residues long. CDR3 coding DNA: TGCGCCAGCAGCCTGAAAATGGCTCGGGTCGTTAGCAATCAGCCCCAGCATTTT. This encodes CASSLKMARVVSNQPQHF.

The rearrangement joins TRBV30 to TRBJ1-1; D is undetermined. Per germline, CDR1 GTSNPN and CDR2 SVGIG (reference sequence). V gave up 2 bases and J gave up 0 bases, with 4 bases separating them. The CDR3 extends over 12 amino acids. The CDR3 DNA is TGTGCCTGGAGTCCCTTGAACACTGAAGCTTTCTTT. It codes for CAWSPLNTEAFF.

The table lists this clone with a count of one. This chain joins TRBV28 and TRBJ1-2; unclear D gene. Trimming shortened V by 2 bases and J by 8 bases, and 12 bases separated the two germline ends. Germline CDR1 reads MDHEN; CDR2 reads SYDVKM. CDR3 length: 13 residues. The DNA for the CDR3 is TGTGCCAGCAGTTTAGGAACACTGGTAGGCTACACCTTC. It yields the protein CASSLGTLVGYTF.

CDR3 in DNA: TGTGCCAGCAGCTTGGGGGCAGGGGCAAACACTGAAGCTTTCTTT. It encodes CASSLGAGANTEAFF. The chain joins TRBV7-6 to TRBJ1-1, with a weak D call TRBD1 (6 bases). V dropped 3 bases and J dropped 2 bases, with 13 bases sitting between them. Germline V gene data show CDR1 as SGHVS and CDR2 as FNYEAQ. This CDR3 is built from 15 residues.

In its sample, this clone was seen once. The CDR3 loop reads CASSIKANYEQYF. In DNA, the CDR3 is TGTGCCAGCAGTATCAAGGCCAACTACGAGCAGTACTTC. The chain uses TRBV6-5 and TRBJ2-7; D ambiguous. Trimming stripped 5 bases from V and 3 bases from J, with 11 bases between. Germline CDR1 and CDR2: MNHEY and SVGAGI. The CDR3 length is 13 residues.

This chain uses TRBV18 with TRBJ1-4; D possibly corresponds to TRBD1 (5 bases). This CDR3 has 15 residues. Trimming cost V 3 bases and J 7 bases, with 15 bases left between them. Germline CDR1 and CDR2: KGHSH and LQKENI. CDR3 nucleotide sequence: TGTGCCAGCTCACCTTTGGGGGTCGCAGGTGAAAAACTGTTTTTT. As protein: CASSPLGVAGEKLFF.